Ten or more counts support the clone carrying this T cell receptor (beta chain). As yet, its antigen is unknown. The sample comes from a study of T-cell reconstitution after alpha-beta-depleted transplantation in children. Study-wide results and caveats: Surviving recipient cells, namely T cells and thymic progenitors, were the source of high day-60 TCRbeta diversity in some patients. Among T cells one year after transplant, newly produced cells accounted for most counts and diversity.

The library targeted TCRbeta and was prepared with unique molecular identifiers. TCRdb processed the PCR reads anew with MiXCR; each CDR3 protein has one entry. The sample lists hundreds of thousands of distinct CDR3 sequences; approximately 8% were seen once. V lost 5 bases to trimming and J lost 6 bases, with 14 bases between them. Germline CDR1 is PRHDT and CDR2 is FYEKMQ (reference sequence). The CDR3 extends over 13 amino acids. V is TRBV13 and J is TRBJ2-7; either TRBD1 or TRBD2 may supply D (5 bases each). Sequenced here: PBMCs, mostly from graft donor cells, sampled 180 days after TCRalphabeta/CD19-depleted stem cell transplant. The clonotype was recovered from a male patient younger than 18 who had a stem cell transplant for acute lymphoblastic leukemia, so the T cells may come from the graft donor. The CDR3 region is CASSHPGRTEQYF. CDR3 DNA sequence: TGTGCCAGCAGCCACCCGGGACGGACCGAGCAGTACTTC.